Listed below are T cell receptor beta chains from one sample, sequenced in a study of shared clonotypes between healthy human individuals. Profiled with immunoSEQ multiplex PCR; TCRdb holds only in-frame clones, not every one. The table records about 820,000 clones, around 93% of them present only once. Sample: naive CD8+ T cells sorted from blood. The receptor set was obtained from a man younger than 45 in good health. CDR3s include the opening cysteine and the closing phenylalanine or tryptophan. The D gene is left open where the match is weak. Clone sizes are given selectively: once, few, many, or a class where the clone is expanded.

j_gene: TRBJ2-2
abundance: .
d_gene: TRBD1
v_gene: TRBV28
CDR3aa: CASSGVWTGVENTGELFF
CDR3nt: TGTGCCAGCAGTGGAGTCTGGACAGGCGTCGAGAACACCGGGGAGCTGTTTTTT

j_gene: TRBJ2-1
abundance: .
d_gene: .
v_gene: TRBV4-1
CDR3aa: CASSHSLSPQSEQFF
CDR3nt: TGCGCCAGCAGCCACTCCCTTTCCCCGCAGTCTGAGCAGTTCTTC

j_gene: TRBJ2-7
abundance: .
d_gene: .
v_gene: TRBV10-1
CDR3aa: CASSEIGRGAQYF
CDR3nt: TGCGCCAGCAGTGAGATAGGCAGGGGAGCGCAGTACTTC

j_gene: TRBJ2-2
abundance: .
d_gene: .
v_gene: TRBV7-6
CDR3aa: CASSPWDTGELFF
CDR3nt: TGTGCCAGCAGCCCCTGGGACACCGGGGAGCTGTTTTTT

j_gene: TRBJ2-7
abundance: .
d_gene: .
v_gene: TRBV13
CDR3aa: CASSLGLGYEQYF
CDR3nt: TGTGCCAGCAGCTTAGGCTTGGGCTACGAGCAGTACTTC

j_gene: TRBJ2-7
abundance: .
d_gene: .
v_gene: TRBV7-9
CDR3aa: CASSSDNIYEQYF
CDR3nt: TGTGCCAGCAGCTCGGACAATATCTACGAGCAGTACTTC

j_gene: TRBJ2-1
abundance: .
d_gene: .
v_gene: TRBV9
CDR3aa: CASSPRGRESAYNEQFF
CDR3nt: TGTGCCAGCAGCCCCCGAGGTAGGGAGAGCGCCTACAATGAGCAGTTCTTC

j_gene: TRBJ2-7
abundance: .
d_gene: TRBD2
v_gene: TRBV5-1
CDR3aa: CASSTGLAGGPSEQYF
CDR3nt: TGCGCCAGCAGCACCGGACTAGCGGGAGGGCCATCCGAGCAGTACTTC

j_gene: TRBJ2-1
abundance: .
d_gene: TRBD2
v_gene: TRBV28
CDR3aa: CASSQWTSGSLSSYNEQFF
CDR3nt: TGTGCCAGCAGCCAATGGACTAGCGGGAGCTTGAGCTCCTACAATGAGCAGTTCTTC

j_gene: TRBJ2-7
abundance: few
d_gene: .
v_gene: TRBV27
CDR3aa: CASSLSNRYEQYF
CDR3nt: TGTGCCAGCAGTTTATCGAATCGGTACGAGCAGTACTTC

j_gene: TRBJ2-7
abundance: .
d_gene: .
v_gene: TRBV30
CDR3aa: CAWSVGGYYEQYF
CDR3nt: TGTGCCTGGAGTGTAGGGGGGTACTACGAGCAGTACTTC

j_gene: TRBJ2-5
abundance: few
d_gene: .
v_gene: TRBV14
CDR3aa: CASSQVGETQYF
CDR3nt: TGTGCCAGCAGCCAAGTTGGGGAGACCCAGTACTTC

j_gene: TRBJ2-1
abundance: .
d_gene: TRBD2
v_gene: TRBV14
CDR3aa: CASSQDRGLAGTYNEQFF
CDR3nt: TGTGCCAGCAGCCAAGATAGGGGACTAGCGGGTACCTACAATGAGCAGTTCTTC

j_gene: TRBJ1-2
abundance: once
d_gene: .
v_gene: TRBV29-1
CDR3aa: CSAAPLTEENGYTF
CDR3nt: TGCAGCGCTGCCCCGCTGACAGAAGAAAATGGCTACACCTTC

j_gene: TRBJ2-3
abundance: .
d_gene: .
v_gene: TRBV9
CDR3aa: CASSVVSGDTQYF
CDR3nt: TGTGCCAGCAGCGTAGTTTCTGGAGATACGCAGTATTTT

j_gene: TRBJ2-3
abundance: few
d_gene: .
v_gene: TRBV7-9
CDR3aa: CASSLAAGLTDTQYF
CDR3nt: TGTGCCAGCAGCTTAGCGGCGGGATTAACAGATACGCAGTATTTT

j_gene: TRBJ1-2
abundance: .
d_gene: TRBD1
v_gene: TRBV4-1
CDR3aa: CASSQVSQGARGYTF
CDR3nt: TGCGCCAGCAGCCAAGTCTCACAGGGGGCGCGTGGCTACACCTTC

j_gene: TRBJ2-7
abundance: once
d_gene: .
v_gene: TRBV4-1
CDR3aa: CASSQVEGRGSYEQYF
CDR3nt: TGCGCCAGCAGCCAAGTCGAGGGCCGAGGCTCCTACGAGCAGTACTTC

j_gene: TRBJ1-2
abundance: .
d_gene: .
v_gene: TRBV5-4
CDR3aa: CASPLIPGKTYGYTF
CDR3nt: TGTGCCAGCCCACTCATACCAGGAAAGACCTATGGCTACACCTTC

j_gene: TRBJ2-1
abundance: .
d_gene: .
v_gene: TRBV19
CDR3aa: CASSKGSANEQFF
CDR3nt: TGTGCCAGTAGCAAGGGGTCTGCTAATGAGCAGTTCTTC

j_gene: TRBJ2-6
abundance: .
d_gene: .
v_gene: TRBV18
CDR3aa: CASSPVGGSGANVLTF
CDR3nt: TGTGCCAGCTCACCAGTGGGAGGCTCTGGGGCCAACGTCCTGACTTTC

j_gene: TRBJ1-5
abundance: .
d_gene: TRBD1
v_gene: TRBV28
CDR3aa: CASSLIGQGGQPQHF
CDR3nt: TGTGCCAGCAGTTTAATCGGACAGGGTGGACAGCCCCAGCATTTT

j_gene: TRBJ2-3
abundance: .
d_gene: TRBD2
v_gene: TRBV28
CDR3aa: CASSLYVAGVTLDTDTQYF
CDR3nt: TGTGCCAGCAGTTTATATGTCGCGGGAGTTACATTGGACACAGATACGCAGTATTTT

j_gene: TRBJ1-3
abundance: .
d_gene: .
v_gene: TRBV28
CDR3aa: CASSQLTDSGNTIYF
CDR3nt: TGTGCCAGCAGTCAACTGACAGACTCTGGAAACACCATATATTTT

j_gene: TRBJ2-7
abundance: .
d_gene: .
v_gene: TRBV19
CDR3aa: CASSPSLATYEQYF
CDR3nt: TGTGCCAGTAGCCCCTCCCTAGCGACCTACGAGCAGTACTTC

j_gene: TRBJ2-7
abundance: .
d_gene: TRBD2
v_gene: TRBV9
CDR3aa: CASSTGLAGPPDEQYF
CDR3nt: TGTGCCAGCAGCACGGGACTAGCGGGACCTCCGGACGAGCAGTACTTC

j_gene: TRBJ1-1
abundance: .
d_gene: .
v_gene: TRBV6-5
CDR3aa: CASSPTARHPEAFF
CDR3nt: TGTGCCAGCAGTCCAACGGCCCGCCATCCTGAAGCTTTCTTT

j_gene: TRBJ1-2
abundance: .
d_gene: .
v_gene: TRBV7-9
CDR3aa: CASSLASQEGNYGYTF
CDR3nt: TGTGCCAGCAGCTTAGCGAGCCAGGAGGGTAACTATGGCTACACCTTC

j_gene: TRBJ2-5
abundance: .
d_gene: .
v_gene: TRBV18
CDR3aa: CASSPPEDTETQYF
CDR3nt: TGTGCCAGCTCACCACCGGAGGACACGGAGACCCAGTACTTC

j_gene: TRBJ2-5
abundance: once
d_gene: TRBD1
v_gene: TRBV7-9
CDR3aa: CASSAGQGLQETQYF
CDR3nt: TGTGCCAGCAGCGCCGGACAGGGGTTACAAGAGACCCAGTACTTC

j_gene: TRBJ2-1
abundance: .
d_gene: .
v_gene: TRBV27
CDR3aa: CASNPTSYGEQFF
CDR3nt: TGTGCCAGCAACCCTACTAGCTACGGGGAGCAGTTCTTC

j_gene: TRBJ2-1
abundance: .
d_gene: .
v_gene: TRBV7-9
CDR3aa: CASSLVLYNEQFF
CDR3nt: TGTGCCAGCAGCTTAGTGTTGTACAATGAGCAGTTCTTC

j_gene: TRBJ2-7
abundance: once
d_gene: TRBD2
v_gene: TRBV7-2
CDR3aa: CASSLGGGSLYEQYF
CDR3nt: TGTGCCAGCAGCTTAGGGGGCGGGAGCCTCTACGAGCAGTACTTC

j_gene: TRBJ2-2
abundance: .
d_gene: .
v_gene: TRBV9
CDR3aa: CASSVSGANTGELFF
CDR3nt: TGTGCCAGCAGCGTTAGCGGAGCGAACACCGGGGAGCTGTTTTTT

j_gene: TRBJ2-3
abundance: .
d_gene: .
v_gene: TRBV19
CDR3aa: CASRNLEGLDTQYF
CDR3nt: TGTGCCAGTAGAAATCTTGAGGGATTAGATACGCAGTATTTT

j_gene: TRBJ2-3
abundance: once
d_gene: .
v_gene: TRBV7-6
CDR3aa: CASSSTHGGGTDTQYF
CDR3nt: TGTGCCAGCAGCTCGACCCATGGAGGCGGCACAGATACGCAGTATTTT

j_gene: TRBJ2-7
abundance: few
d_gene: .
v_gene: TRBV7-2
CDR3aa: CASSFSYEQYF
CDR3nt: TGTGCCAGCAGCTTCTCCTACGAGCAGTACTTC

j_gene: TRBJ2-1
abundance: .
d_gene: .
v_gene: TRBV28
CDR3aa: CASSLRDRTYNEQFF
CDR3nt: TGTGCCAGCAGTTTACGGGACCGAACGTACAATGAGCAGTTCTTC

j_gene: TRBJ2-3
abundance: .
d_gene: .
v_gene: TRBV19
CDR3aa: CATEADTDTQYF
CDR3nt: TGTGCCACGGAAGCGGACACAGATACGCAGTATTTT

j_gene: TRBJ2-1
abundance: .
d_gene: TRBD1
v_gene: TRBV28
CDR3aa: CASSRAVRDRRYNEQFF
CDR3nt: TGTGCCAGCAGCAGAGCCGTCCGGGACAGGAGGTACAATGAGCAGTTCTTC

j_gene: TRBJ1-5
abundance: once
d_gene: .
v_gene: TRBV28
CDR3aa: CASSLGVSNQPQHF
CDR3nt: TGTGCCAGCAGTTTGGGGGTTAGCAATCAGCCCCAGCATTTT

j_gene: TRBJ2-5
abundance: .
d_gene: TRBD2
v_gene: TRBV30
CDR3aa: CAWSGTSGSQYF
CDR3nt: TGTGCCTGGAGTGGGACTAGCGGGAGTCAGTACTTC

j_gene: TRBJ1-1
abundance: .
d_gene: TRBD1
v_gene: TRBV27
CDR3aa: CASSYQGANTEAFF
CDR3nt: TGTGCCAGCAGTTATCAGGGGGCTAACACTGAAGCTTTCTTT